The 18 T cell receptor beta chains below come from one sample, sequenced in a study of blood T cell repertoires in COVID-19 (dated by TCRdb to 2018 to 2021). The method behind the library was the immunoSEQ multiplex PCR assay. Drawn from immuneACCESS, this table holds only the in-frame rearrangements with V and J called that TCRdb kept. Clones are partly lost; checked studies trace under half to an unresolved V gene and leave the rest unexplained. This sample has about 230,000 clones in its table, and 65% to 90% of those were observed once. The ten largest clones take up about 9.9% of the sample. Sequenced material: peripheral blood. These TCRs come from a man aged 45 to 65 with COVID-19, enrolled during active disease.

V usage is TRBV5-6 and J usage is TRBJ1-1; 12 nucleotides line up with TRBD1. Germline lookup yields CDR1 SGHDT and CDR2 YYEEEE. V shed 4 bases, J shed 1 base, and the junction held 8 bases outside the gene matches. The CDR3 consists of 17 residues. CDR3 loop: CASSIGTGGIGNTEAFF. CDR3 bases: TGTGCCAGCAGCATTGGGACAGGGGGCATTGGGAACACTGAAGCTTTCTTT.

The rearrangement joins TRBV19 to TRBJ2-5; TRBD2 agrees at 7 bases. V gave up 5 bases and J gave up 0 bases; unmatched junction bases: 3. This CDR3 spans 14 amino acids. Germline values: CDR1 LNHDA, CDR2 SQIVND (reference sequence). The CDR3 DNA reads as TGTGCCAGTAGTCCCCGGGGGGACCAAGAGACCCAGTACTTC. As protein: CASSPRGDQETQYF.

The chain has TRBV7-9 and TRBJ1-5; no clear D gene. V lost 2 bases and J lost 4, with 6 bases in between. The CDR3 consists of 13 residues. In germline, CDR1 is SEHNR, CDR2 FQNEAQ (reference sequence). The CDR3 spells CASSLRENQPQHF. The CDR3 nucleotides are TGTGCCAGCAGCTTACGGGAGAATCAGCCCCAGCATTTT.

This chain connects TRBV2 to TRBJ1-6, with 8 bases matching TRBD1. This CDR3 spans 14 amino acids. Unmatched junction bases numbered 4, after V lost 9 bases and J lost 3 bases. CDR1 is SNHLY and CDR2 is FYNNEI in the germline V gene. CDR3 residues: CARETGGYNSPLHF. DNA of the CDR3: TGTGCCAGAGAAACAGGGGGCTATAATTCACCCCTCCACTTT.

The chain has TRBV12-3 or TRBV12-4 and TRBJ2-7, with a weak D call TRBD2 (6 bases). Trimming pared 6 bases from V and 6 bases from J, leaving 15 bases between. This CDR3 has 13 amino acids. CDR3 sequence (DNA): TGTGCCAGCAGCGCGGGGACTCCGCCCGAGCAGTACTTC. It specifies CASSAGTPPEQYF.

This rearrangement joins TRBV7-3 to TRBJ2-2; D gene ambiguous. Germline CDR1 and CDR2: SGHTA and FQGTGA. The CDR3 has 13 amino acids. V was clipped by 0 bases and J by 4 bases, with 3 bases between them. CDR3 bases: TGTGCCAGCAGCTTAACGAGCACCGGGGAGCTGTTTTTT. Protein product: CASSLTSTGELFF.

The V gene is TRBV29-1, the J gene TRBJ1-2, with 7 bases that match TRBD1. There are 13 residues in the CDR3. Per the germline V gene, CDR1 is SQVTM and CDR2 is ANQGSEA. With 8 bases clipped from V and 8 bases from J, the junction kept 14 bases outside the gene matches. CDR3 residues: CSSWTGSVEGYTF. DNA of the CDR3: TGCAGCTCATGGACAGGCTCCGTGGAGGGCTACACCTTC.

V is TRBV10-1 and J is TRBJ2-7; 11 bases match TRBD1. The CDR3 covers 14 residues. Germline lookup yields CDR1 WNHNN and CDR2 SYGVQD (reference sequence). The V segment lost 3 bases and the J segment 6 bases; nucleotides outside the gene matches: 4. The CDR3 loop reads CASSDGQGAGEQYF. In nucleotides, the CDR3 is TGCGCCAGCAGTGATGGACAGGGGGCGGGCGAGCAGTACTTC.

This rearrangement joins TRBV6-5 to TRBJ1-1; 7 bases line up with TRBD1. The CDR3 runs 15 residues. With V trimmed by 8 bases and J by 0 bases, 9 bases remained unmatched. Per germline, CDR1 MNHEY and CDR2 SVGAGI. The CDR3: CASRDGTAMNTEAFF. CDR3 nucleotides: TGTGCCAGCCGGGACGGGACAGCAATGAACACTGAAGCTTTCTTT.

This clone was observed once. V gene TRBV10-2 combines with J gene TRBJ2-5, with 10 bases fitting TRBD2. Germline V lookup: CDR1 WSHSY, CDR2 SAAADI. The V gene end was trimmed by 6 bases and the J gene end by 4 bases; junction bases not matched to a gene: 5. The CDR3 covers 14 residues. CDR3 region: CASRTSGTRETQYF. The CDR3 DNA sequence: TGCGCCAGCAGAACTAGCGGGACCCGAGAGACCCAGTACTTC.

The rearrangement joins TRBV5-4 to TRBJ2-7; TRBD2 aligns across 9 bases. Germline trimming cut 2 bases from V and 3 bases from J; bases unmatched to any gene: 6. Germline CDR1 SGHNT, CDR2 YYREEE (reference sequence). This CDR3 spans 15 amino acids. CDR3 residues: CASSLVAGEGYEQYF. The CDR3 bases are TGTGCCAGCAGCTTAGTAGCGGGAGAGGGCTACGAGCAGTACTTC.

This chain connects TRBV27 to TRBJ1-5, with a tentative D call TRBD1 (5 bases). The V end lost 10 bases, the J end lost 2 bases, and 9 bases lay between the germline ends. The length of the CDR3 is 12 residues. Germline values: CDR1 MNHEY, CDR2 SMNVEV (reference sequence). The CDR3 region is CATGFGNQPQHF. In nucleotides, the CDR3 is TGTGCCACAGGGTTTGGCAATCAGCCCCAGCATTTT.

The chain is built from TRBV20-1 and TRBJ1-1; D not certain. With 3 bases removed from V and 1 base from J, the gap between germline ends came to 6 bases. Germline-derived CDR1 and CDR2 are DFQATT and SNEGSKA (reference sequence). This CDR3 contains 12 residues. CDR3 residues: CSASPGNTEAFF. CDR3 bases: TGCAGTGCTAGTCCAGGGAACACTGAAGCTTTCTTT.

J is TRBJ2-7 and V is TRBV30; 9 bases agree with TRBD1. The CDR3 is 14 amino acids. Germline V gene lookup returns CDR1 GTSNPN and CDR2 SVGIG (reference sequence). The trim removed 1 base at V and 6 bases at J, leaving 7 bases unmatched. The CDR3 here is CAWSGETGGFEQYF. CDR3 sequence (DNA): TGTGCCTGGAGTGGTGAGACAGGGGGTTTCGAGCAGTACTTC. Looking up the rest from reference TRBV30 and TRBJ2-7 gives the full variable domain: SQTIHQWPATLVQPVGSPLSLECTVEGTSNPNLYWYRQAAGRGLQLLFYSVGIGQISSEVPQNLSASRPQDRQFILSSKKLLLSDSGFYLCAWSGETGGFEQYFGPGTRLTVT.

The chain has TRBV6-1 and TRBJ1-2; D gene unclear. Trimming cost V 0 bases and J 5 bases, with 7 bases left between them. Germline CDR1 is MNHNS and CDR2 is SASEGT. The CDR3 is 13 amino acids. CDR3 sequence (DNA): TGTGCCAGCAGTGAAGCGTCTGTGTATGGCTACACCTTC. Translation gives CASSEASVYGYTF.

Turning to this clone: At one of its ends the junction is not consistent with the germline gene, which may arise from a read error. This sequence joins TRBV15 and TRBJ2-2; 7 bases fit TRBD1. The CDR3 sequence is 14 residues long. Germline V gene sequence: CDR1 LNHNV, CDR2 YYDKDF (reference sequence). CDR3 in DNA: TGTGCCACCAGCGGAGACAGGGCCCCCGGGGAGCTGTTTTTT. It codes for CATSGDRAPGELFF.

The J gene is TRBJ2-2, the V gene TRBV19, with 13 bases matching TRBD2. From germline, CDR1 is LNHDA and CDR2 SQIVND (reference sequence). Losses at the gene ends were 10 bases for V and 4 bases for J; bases not matched to a gene: 3. The CDR3 has 14 amino acids. CDR3 region: CATGTSGATGELFF. The CDR3 DNA sequence: TGTGCCACCGGGACTAGCGGGGCCACCGGGGAGCTGTTTTTT. Supplemented by reference TRBV19 and TRBJ2-2, the full variable domain reads DGGITQSPKYLFRKEGQNVTLSCEQNLNHDAMYWYRQDPGQGLRLIYYSQIVNDFQKGDIAEGYSVSREKKESFPLTVTSAQKNPTAFYLCATGTSGATGELFFGEGSRLTVL.

The J gene is TRBJ1-1, the V gene TRBV7-9, with 9 bases that match TRBD1. Germline values: CDR1 SEHNR, CDR2 FQNEAQ (reference sequence). V dropped 5 bases and J dropped 1; count of bases not matched to a gene: 8. The CDR3 contains 16 residues. Here the CDR3 reads CASSPGTGRGNTEAFF. The CDR3 bases are TGTGCCAGCAGCCCCGGGACAGGGAGGGGGAACACTGAAGCTTTCTTT.